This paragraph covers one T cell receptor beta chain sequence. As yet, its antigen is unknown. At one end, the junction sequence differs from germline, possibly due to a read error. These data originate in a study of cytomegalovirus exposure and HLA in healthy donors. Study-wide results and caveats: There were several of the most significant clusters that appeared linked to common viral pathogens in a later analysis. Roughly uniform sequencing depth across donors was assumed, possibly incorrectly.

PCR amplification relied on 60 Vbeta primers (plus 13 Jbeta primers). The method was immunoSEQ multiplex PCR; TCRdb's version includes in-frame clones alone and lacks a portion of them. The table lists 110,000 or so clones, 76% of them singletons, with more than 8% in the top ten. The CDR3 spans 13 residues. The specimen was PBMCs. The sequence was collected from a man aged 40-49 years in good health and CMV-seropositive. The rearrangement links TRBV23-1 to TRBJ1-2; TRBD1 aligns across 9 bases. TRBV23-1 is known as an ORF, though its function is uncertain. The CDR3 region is CASSQSGRDRAPF. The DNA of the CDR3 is TGCGCCAGCAGTCAATCAGGGAGGGACAGGGCCCCCTTC.